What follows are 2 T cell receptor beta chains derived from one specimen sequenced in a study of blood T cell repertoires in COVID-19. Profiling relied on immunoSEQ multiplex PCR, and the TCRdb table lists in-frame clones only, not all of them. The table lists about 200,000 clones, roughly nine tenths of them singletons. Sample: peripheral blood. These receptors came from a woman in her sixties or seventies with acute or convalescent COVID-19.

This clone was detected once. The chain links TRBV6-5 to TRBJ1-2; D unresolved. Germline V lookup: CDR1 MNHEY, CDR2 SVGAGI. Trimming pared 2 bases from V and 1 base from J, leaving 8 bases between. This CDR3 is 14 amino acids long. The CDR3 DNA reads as TGTGCCAGCAGTTACACCGGACTTAACTATGGCTACACCTTC. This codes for CASSYTGLNYGYTF.

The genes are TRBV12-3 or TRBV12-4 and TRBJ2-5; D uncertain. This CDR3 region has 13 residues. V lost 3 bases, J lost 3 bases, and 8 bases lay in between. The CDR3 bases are TGTGCCAGCAGTTTTGAAACGGAAGAGACCCAGTACTTC. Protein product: CASSFETEETQYF.